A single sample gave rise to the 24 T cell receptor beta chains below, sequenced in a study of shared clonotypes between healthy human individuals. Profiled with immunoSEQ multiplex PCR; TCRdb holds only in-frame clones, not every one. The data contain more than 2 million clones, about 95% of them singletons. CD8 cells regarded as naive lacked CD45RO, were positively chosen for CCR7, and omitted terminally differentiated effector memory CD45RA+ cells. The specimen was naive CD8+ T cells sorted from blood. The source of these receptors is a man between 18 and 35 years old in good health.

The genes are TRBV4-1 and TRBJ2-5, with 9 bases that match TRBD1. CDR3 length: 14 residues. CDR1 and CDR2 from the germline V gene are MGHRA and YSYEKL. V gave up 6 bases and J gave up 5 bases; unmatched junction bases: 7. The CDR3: CASSNRGLEETQYF. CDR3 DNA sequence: TGCGCCAGCAGTAACAGGGGGCTGGAGGAGACCCAGTACTTC.

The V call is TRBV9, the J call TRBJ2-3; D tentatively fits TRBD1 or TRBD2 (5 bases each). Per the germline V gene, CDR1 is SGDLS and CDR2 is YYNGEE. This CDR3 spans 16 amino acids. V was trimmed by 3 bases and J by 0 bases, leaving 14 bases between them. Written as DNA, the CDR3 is TGTGCCAGCAGCGCATGGGACCGCTCTAGCACAGATACGCAGTATTTT. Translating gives CASSAWDRSSTDTQYF.

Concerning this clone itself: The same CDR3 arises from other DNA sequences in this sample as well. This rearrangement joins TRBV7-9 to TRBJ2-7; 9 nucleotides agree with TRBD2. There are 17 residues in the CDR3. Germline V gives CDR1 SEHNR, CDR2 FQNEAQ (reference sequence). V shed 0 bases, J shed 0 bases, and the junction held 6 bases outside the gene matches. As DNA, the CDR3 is TGTGCCAGCAGCTTAGCTAGCGGGGGAACGAGCTCCTACGAGCAGTACTTC. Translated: CASSLASGGTSSYEQYF.

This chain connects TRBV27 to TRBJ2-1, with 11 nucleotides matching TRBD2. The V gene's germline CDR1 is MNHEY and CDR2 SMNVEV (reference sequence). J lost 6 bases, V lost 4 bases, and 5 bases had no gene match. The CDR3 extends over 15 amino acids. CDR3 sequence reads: CASSSTSGSANEQFF. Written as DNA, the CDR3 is TGTGCCAGCAGTTCTACTAGCGGGAGCGCCAATGAGCAGTTCTTC.

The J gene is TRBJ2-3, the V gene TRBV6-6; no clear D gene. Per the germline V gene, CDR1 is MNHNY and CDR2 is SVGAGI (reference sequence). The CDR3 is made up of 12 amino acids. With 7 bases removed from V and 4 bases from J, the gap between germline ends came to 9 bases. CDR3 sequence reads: CASNGGADTQYF. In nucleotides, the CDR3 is TGTGCCAGCAACGGTGGGGCAGATACGCAGTATTTT.

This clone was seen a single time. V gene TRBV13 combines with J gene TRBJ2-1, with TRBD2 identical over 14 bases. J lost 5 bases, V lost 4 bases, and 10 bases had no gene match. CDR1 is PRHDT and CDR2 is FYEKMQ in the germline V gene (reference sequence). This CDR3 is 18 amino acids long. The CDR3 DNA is TGTGCCAGCAGCTCCGGGACTAGCGGGAGTCTTGCGCACAATGAGCAGTTCTTC. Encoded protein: CASSSGTSGSLAHNEQFF.

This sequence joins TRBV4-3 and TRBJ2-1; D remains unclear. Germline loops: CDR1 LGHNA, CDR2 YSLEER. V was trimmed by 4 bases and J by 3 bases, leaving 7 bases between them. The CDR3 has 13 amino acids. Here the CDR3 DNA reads TGCGCCAGCAGCCGAGCTTACTACAATGAGCAGTTCTTC. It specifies CASSRAYYNEQFF.

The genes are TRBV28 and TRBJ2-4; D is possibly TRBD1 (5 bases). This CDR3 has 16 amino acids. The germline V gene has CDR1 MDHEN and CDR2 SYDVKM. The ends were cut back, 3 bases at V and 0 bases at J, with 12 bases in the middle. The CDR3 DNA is TGTGCCAGCAGTTTGGGGCCACGCGGAGCCAAAAACATTCAGTACTTC. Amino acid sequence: CASSLGPRGAKNIQYF.

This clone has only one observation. Written as DNA, the CDR3 is TGCGCCAGCAGCCACCCGACAGGCGGCTACACCTTC. Its translation: CASSHPTGGYTF. The genes are TRBV4-1 and TRBJ1-2, with a tentative D call TRBD1 (6 bases). There are 12 residues in the CDR3. Trimming shortened V by 3 bases and J by 8 bases, and 10 bases separated the two germline ends. Germline-derived CDR1 and CDR2 are MGHRA and YSYEKL.

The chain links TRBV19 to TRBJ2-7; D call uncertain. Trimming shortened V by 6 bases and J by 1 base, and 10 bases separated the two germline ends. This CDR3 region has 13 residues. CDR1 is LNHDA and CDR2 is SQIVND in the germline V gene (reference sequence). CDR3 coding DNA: TGTGCCAGTAGCCTGACACTTTCCTACGAGCAGTACTTC. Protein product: CASSLTLSYEQYF.

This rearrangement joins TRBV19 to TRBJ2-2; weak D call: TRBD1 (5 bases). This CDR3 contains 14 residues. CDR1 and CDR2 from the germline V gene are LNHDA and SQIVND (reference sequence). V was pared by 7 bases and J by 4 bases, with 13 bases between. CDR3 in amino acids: CASIGRVSTGELFF. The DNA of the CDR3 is TGTGCCAGTATAGGCAGGGTGAGCACCGGGGAGCTGTTTTTT.

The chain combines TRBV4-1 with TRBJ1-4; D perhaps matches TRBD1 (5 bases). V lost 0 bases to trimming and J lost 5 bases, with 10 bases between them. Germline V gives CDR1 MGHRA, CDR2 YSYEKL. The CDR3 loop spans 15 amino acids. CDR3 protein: CASSQDMTANEKLFF. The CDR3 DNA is TGCGCCAGCAGCCAAGATATGACAGCGAATGAAAAACTGTTTTTT.

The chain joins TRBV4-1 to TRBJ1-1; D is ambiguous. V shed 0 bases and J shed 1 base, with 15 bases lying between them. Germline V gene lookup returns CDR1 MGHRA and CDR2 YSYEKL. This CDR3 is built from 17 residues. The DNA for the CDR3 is TGCGCCAGCAGCCAAGATGGGGAGGGAGATGAGAACACTGAAGCTTTCTTT. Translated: CASSQDGEGDENTEAFF.

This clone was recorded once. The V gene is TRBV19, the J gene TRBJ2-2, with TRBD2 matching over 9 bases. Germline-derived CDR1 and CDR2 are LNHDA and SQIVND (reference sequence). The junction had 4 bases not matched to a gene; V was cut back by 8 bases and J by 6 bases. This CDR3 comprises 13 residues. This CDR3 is CASGTSPAGELFF. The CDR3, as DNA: TGTGCCAGTGGGACTAGCCCCGCCGGGGAGCTGTTTTTT.

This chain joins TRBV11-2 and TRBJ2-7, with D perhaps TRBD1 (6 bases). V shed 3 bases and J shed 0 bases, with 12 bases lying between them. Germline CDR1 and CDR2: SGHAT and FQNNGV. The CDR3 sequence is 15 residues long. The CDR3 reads CASSFRTASSYEQYF. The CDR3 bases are TGTGCCAGCAGCTTTCGGACAGCGAGCTCCTACGAGCAGTACTTC.

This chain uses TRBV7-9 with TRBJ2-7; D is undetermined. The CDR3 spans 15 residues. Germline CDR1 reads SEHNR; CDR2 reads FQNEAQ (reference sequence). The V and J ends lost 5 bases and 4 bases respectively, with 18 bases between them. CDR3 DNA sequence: TGTGCCAGCAGCGCCCGGGCCATGTCCGTTTACGAGCAGTACTTC. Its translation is CASSARAMSVYEQYF.

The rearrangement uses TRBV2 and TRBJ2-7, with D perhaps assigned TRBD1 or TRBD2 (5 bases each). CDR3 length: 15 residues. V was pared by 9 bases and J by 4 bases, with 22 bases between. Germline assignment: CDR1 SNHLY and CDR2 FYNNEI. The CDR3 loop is CASWTVFLGEYEQYF. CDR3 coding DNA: TGTGCCAGTTGGACCGTTTTCCTGGGGGAATACGAGCAGTACTTC. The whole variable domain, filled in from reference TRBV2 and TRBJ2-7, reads EPEVTQTPSHQVTQMGQEVILRCVPISNHLYFYWYRQILGQKVEFLVSFYNNEISEKSEIFDDQFSVERPDGSNFTLKIRSTKLEDSAMYFCASWTVFLGEYEQYFGPGTRLTVT.

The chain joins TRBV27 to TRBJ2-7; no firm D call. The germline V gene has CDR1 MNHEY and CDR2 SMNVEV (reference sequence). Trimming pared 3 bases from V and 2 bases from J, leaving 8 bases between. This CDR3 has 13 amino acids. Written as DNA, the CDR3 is TGTGCCAGCAGTTTTCGCTACACCTACGAGCAGTACTTC. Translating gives CASSFRYTYEQYF.

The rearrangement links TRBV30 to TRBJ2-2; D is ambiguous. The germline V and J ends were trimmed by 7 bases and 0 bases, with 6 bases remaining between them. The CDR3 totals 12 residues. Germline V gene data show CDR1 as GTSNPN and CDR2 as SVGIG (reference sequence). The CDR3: CASTANTGELFF. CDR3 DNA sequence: TGTGCCTCAACAGCGAACACCGGGGAGCTGTTTTTT.

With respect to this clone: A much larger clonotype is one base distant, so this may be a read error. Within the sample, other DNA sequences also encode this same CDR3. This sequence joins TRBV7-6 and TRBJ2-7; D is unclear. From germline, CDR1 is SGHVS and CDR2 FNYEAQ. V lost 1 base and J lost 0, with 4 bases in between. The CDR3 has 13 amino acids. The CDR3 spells CASSLDTSYEQYF. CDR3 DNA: TGTGCCAGCAGCTTAGACACCTCCTACGAGCAGTACTTC.

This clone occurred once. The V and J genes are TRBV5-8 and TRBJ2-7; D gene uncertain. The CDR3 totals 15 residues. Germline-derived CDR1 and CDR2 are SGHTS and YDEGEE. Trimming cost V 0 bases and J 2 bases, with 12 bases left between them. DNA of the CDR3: TGTGCCAGCAGCTTGGCCGTGGAAGTCACCTACGAGCAGTACTTC. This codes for CASSLAVEVTYEQYF.

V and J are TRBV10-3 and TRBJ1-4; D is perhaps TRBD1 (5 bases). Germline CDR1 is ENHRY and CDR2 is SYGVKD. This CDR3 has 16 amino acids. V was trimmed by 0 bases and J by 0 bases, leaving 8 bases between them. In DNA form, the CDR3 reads TGTGCCATCAGTGAGTCCAGGGAGACAACTAATGAAAAACTGTTTTTT. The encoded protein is CAISESRETTNEKLFF.

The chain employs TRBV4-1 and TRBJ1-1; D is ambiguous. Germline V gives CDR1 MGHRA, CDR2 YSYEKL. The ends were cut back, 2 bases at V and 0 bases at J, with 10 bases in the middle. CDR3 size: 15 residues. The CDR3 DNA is TGCGCCAGCAGCCAATTCAGCGACATGAACACTGAAGCTTTCTTT. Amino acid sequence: CASSQFSDMNTEAFF.

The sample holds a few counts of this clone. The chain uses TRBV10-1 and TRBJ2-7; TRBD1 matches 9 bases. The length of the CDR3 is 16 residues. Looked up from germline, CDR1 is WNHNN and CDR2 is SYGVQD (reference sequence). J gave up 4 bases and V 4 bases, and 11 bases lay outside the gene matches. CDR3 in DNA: TGCGCCAGCAGTGGGTCGAAGGACAGGGGAAGTTACGAGCAGTACTTC. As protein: CASSGSKDRGSYEQYF.